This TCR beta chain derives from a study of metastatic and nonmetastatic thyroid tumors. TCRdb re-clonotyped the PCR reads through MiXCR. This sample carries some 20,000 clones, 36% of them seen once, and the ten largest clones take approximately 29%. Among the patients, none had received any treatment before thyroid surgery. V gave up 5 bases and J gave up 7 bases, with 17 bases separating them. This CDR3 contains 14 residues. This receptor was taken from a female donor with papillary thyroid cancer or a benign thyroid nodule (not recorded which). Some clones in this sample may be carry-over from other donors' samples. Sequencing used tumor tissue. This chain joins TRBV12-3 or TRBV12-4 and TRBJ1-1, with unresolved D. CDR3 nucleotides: TGTGCCAGCAGTCCCACCATGACGAATATTGAAGCTTTCTTT. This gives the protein CASSPTMTNIEAFF.